The 31 T cell receptor beta chains presented below share a single source sample, sequenced in a study of blood T cell repertoires in COVID-19. The assay was immunoSEQ multiplex PCR, and TCRdb's table has in-frame clones only and misses some. In the table there are 300,000 or so clones, 70% to 90% of which are singletons. Material: peripheral blood. These receptors were taken from a man in his 70s with acute or convalescent COVID-19.

Only a few counts were recorded for this clone. Different DNA sequences within this sample yield the same CDR3. The chain carries TRBV5-1 and TRBJ1-5, with TRBD1 matching 8 bases. The CDR3 sequence is 14 residues long. CDR1 is SGHRS, CDR2 YFSETQ, per germline. V was pared by 4 bases and J by 6 bases, with 6 bases of the junction left unmatched. Here the CDR3 reads CASSLGQGGQPQHF. CDR3 DNA: TGCGCCAGCAGCCTAGGACAGGGCGGTCAGCCCCAGCATTTT. Full variable domain (missing parts from reference TRBV5-1 and TRBJ1-5): KAGVTQTPRYLIKTRGQQVTLSCSPISGHRSVSWYQQTPGQGLQFLFEYFSETQRNKGNFPGRFSGRQFSNSRSEMNVSTLELGDSALYLCASSLGQGGQPQHFGDGTRLSIL.

The chain couples TRBV5-1 to TRBJ2-3, with 11 bases aligning to TRBD2. This CDR3 region has 16 residues. The germline V gene encodes CDR1 SGHRS and CDR2 YFSETQ. V shed 3 bases, J shed 2 bases, and the junction held 5 bases outside the gene matches. CDR3 coding DNA: TGCGCCAGCAGCTGGGGGACTAGCGGACCCACAGATACGCAGTATTTT. Translating it yields CASSWGTSGPTDTQYF.

The CDR3 bases are TGTGCCAGCAGTTTGGACAGGGGTTATCAAGAGACCCAGTACTTC. Encoded protein: CASSLDRGYQETQYF. The rearrangement uses TRBV2 and TRBJ2-5; 9 bases match TRBD1. The CDR3 extends over 15 amino acids. After removal of 5 bases from V and 2 bases from J, the junction contained 6 bases not matched to a gene. Germline CDR1 is SNHLY and CDR2 is FYNNEI.

This chain uses TRBV4-1 with TRBJ1-2; D is possibly TRBD1 (6 bases). CDR1 is MGHRA and CDR2 is YSYEKL in the germline V gene. V was trimmed by 0 bases and J by 5 bases, leaving 7 bases between them. The CDR3 has 13 residues. CDR3 region: CASSQDGTYGYTF. The DNA of the CDR3 is TGCGCCAGCAGCCAAGATGGGACATATGGCTACACCTTC.

J is TRBJ2-1 and V is TRBV7-2, with D perhaps matching TRBD2 (6 bases). In germline, CDR1 is SGHTA, CDR2 FQGNSA. V was clipped by 4 bases and J by 7 bases, with 20 bases between them. CDR3 length equals 16 residues. The CDR3 coding sequence is TGTGCCAGCAGCTCGAGGGCCTCGGCGGGGTTTAATGAGCAGTTCTTC. It encodes CASSSRASAGFNEQFF.

CDR3 in amino acids: CASNNRVNTEAFF. The CDR3 DNA reads TGTGCCAGCAATAACAGGGTTAACACTGAAGCTTTCTTT. The rearrangement joins TRBV6-6 to TRBJ1-1; D may be TRBD1 (6 bases). The V and J ends lost 7 bases and 2 bases respectively, with 11 bases between them. The CDR3 covers 13 residues. Per germline, CDR1 MNHNY and CDR2 SVGAGI (reference sequence).

This clone was recorded only once. The V and J genes are TRBV28 and TRBJ1-4; D gene unclear. The CDR3 covers 16 residues. Between the trimmed V and J ends, which lost 1 base and 4 bases, there was a span of 13 bases. Germline CDR1 and CDR2: MDHEN and SYDVKM. The CDR3 protein is CASSLFRGHLNEKLFF. The CDR3 coding sequence is TGTGCCAGCAGTTTATTTCGCGGGCACCTTAATGAAAAACTGTTTTTT. The complete variable domain, with remaining parts taken from reference TRBV28 and TRBJ1-4, reads DVKVTQSSRYLVKRTGEKVFLECVQDMDHENMFWYRQDPGLGLRLIYFSYDVKMKEKGDIPEGYSVSREKKERFSLILESASTNQTSMYLCASSLFRGHLNEKLFFGSGTQLSVL.

The chain links TRBV5-1 to TRBJ2-3; 9 bases line up with TRBD2. The CDR3 has 14 residues. The V gene end was trimmed by 3 bases and the J gene end by 3 bases; junction bases not matched to a gene: 2. Germline V gene sequence: CDR1 SGHRS, CDR2 YFSETQ. The DNA for the CDR3 is TGCGCCAGCAGCTGGCTAGCGGGAACAGATACGCAGTATTTT. It yields the protein CASSWLAGTDTQYF. The full variable domain, with the rest looked up from reference TRBV5-1 and TRBJ2-3, is KAGVTQTPRYLIKTRGQQVTLSCSPISGHRSVSWYQQTPGQGLQFLFEYFSETQRNKGNFPGRFSGRQFSNSRSEMNVSTLELGDSALYLCASSWLAGTDTQYFGPGTRLTVL.

This clone has just a few counts. V and J are TRBV23-1 and TRBJ1-2; 9 bases map to TRBD1. TRBV23-1 falls under the ORF class, with uncertain function. The CDR3 is 16 amino acids. Trimming cost V 6 bases and J 0 bases; bases outside gene matches: 8. The CDR3 sequence is CASSRGQGVANYGYTF. CDR3 DNA sequence: TGCGCCAGCAGCCGGGGACAGGGAGTAGCTAACTATGGCTACACCTTC.

About this clone itself: Other DNA sequences of this sample code for an identical CDR3. V is TRBV18 and J is TRBJ2-7, with 11 positions matching TRBD1. The CDR3 is made up of 13 amino acids. Germline V CDR1 and CDR2: KGHSH, LQKENI. V lost 3 bases to trimming and J lost 5 bases; unmatched junction nucleotides: 0. CDR3 protein: CASSPGQGDEQYF. In nucleotides, the CDR3 is TGTGCCAGCTCACCGGGACAGGGGGACGAGCAGTACTTC.

V is TRBV7-9 and J is TRBJ1-3, with 7 bases that match TRBD1. This CDR3 is built from 19 residues. The trim removed 5 bases at V and 3 bases at J, leaving 19 bases unmatched. Germline CDR1 is SEHNR and CDR2 is FQNEAQ (reference sequence). The CDR3 bases are TGTGCCAGCAGCCGACGGGGAGGAACAGGGGATAATCGTGGAAACACCATATATTTT. Translated, it gives CASSRRGGTGDNRGNTIYF.

In this sample, this clone turned up a few times. The gene calls are TRBV6-2 or TRBV6-3 and TRBJ2-5; 8 nucleotides line up with TRBD2. The CDR3 consists of 14 residues. With V trimmed by 4 bases and J by 7 bases, 8 bases remained unmatched. Germline assignment: CDR1 MNHEY and CDR2 SVGEGT. The CDR3 DNA follows: TGTGCCAGCAGTTCCCCGACTAGCGCCCTGACCCAGTACTTC. Its protein is CASSSPTSALTQYF.

V usage is TRBV7-2 and J usage is TRBJ2-5; maybe TRBD2 (5 bases). Germline V gene lookup returns CDR1 SGHTA and CDR2 FQGNSA. The CDR3 loop spans 14 amino acids. V gave up 2 bases and J gave up 5 bases, with 12 bases separating them. CDR3 sequence (DNA): TGTGCCAGCAGCTTATCCGGGGTTGAGGAGACCCAGTACTTC. This encodes CASSLSGVEETQYF. Full variable domain (missing parts from reference TRBV7-2 and TRBJ2-5): GAGVSQSPSNKVTEKGKDVELRCDPISGHTALYWYRQSLGQGLEFLIYFQGNSAPDKSGLPSDRFSAERTGGSVSTLTIQRTQQEDSAVYLCASSLSGVEETQYFGPGTRLLVL.

This clone has just a few counts. This chain connects TRBV3-1 (or the pseudogene TRBV3-2) to TRBJ1-2, with 7 bases aligning to TRBD1. Germline V lookup: CDR1 LGHDT, CDR2 YNNKEL (reference sequence). The junction had 13 bases not matched to a gene; V was cut back by 4 bases and J by 2 bases. CDR3 length: 17 amino acids. The DNA for the CDR3 is TGTGCCAGCAGCCCACTAGCTGGAAAGGGGGCGAACTATGGCTACACCTTC. It codes for CASSPLAGKGANYGYTF.

Regarding this clone: Within the sample, other DNA sequences also encode this same CDR3. The chain links TRBV28 to TRBJ2-5; D is uncertain. This CDR3 comprises 12 residues. Trimming took off 3 bases at V and 5 bases at J, with 7 bases between the two ends. The germline V gene has CDR1 MDHEN and CDR2 SYDVKM. CDR3 amino acids: CASSFLQETQYF. The DNA for the CDR3 is TGTGCCAGCAGTTTCCTCCAGGAGACCCAGTACTTC.

This chain links TRBV30 with TRBJ1-6; TRBD1 matches at 7 bases. J lost 7 bases, V lost 5 bases, and 2 bases had no gene match. Germline V gene lookup returns CDR1 GTSNPN and CDR2 SVGIG (reference sequence). This CDR3 comprises 12 residues. CDR3 nucleotides: TGTGCCTGGGCAGGGGGGAATTCACCCCTCCACTTT. Its translation is CAWAGGNSPLHF.

The chain joins TRBV19 to TRBJ2-1; D gene ambiguous. Per germline, CDR1 LNHDA and CDR2 SQIVND (reference sequence). The CDR3 runs 15 residues. V was pared by 1 base and J by 5 bases, with 12 bases between. The CDR3 here is CASSIVTTPDNEQFF. As DNA, the CDR3 is TGTGCCAGTAGTATAGTGACGACACCCGACAATGAGCAGTTCTTC. Using reference TRBV19 and TRBJ2-1 for the parts outside the CDR3, the full variable domain is DGGITQSPKYLFRKEGQNVTLSCEQNLNHDAMYWYRQDPGQGLRLIYYSQIVNDFQKGDIAEGYSVSREKKESFPLTVTSAQKNPTAFYLCASSIVTTPDNEQFFGPGTRLTVL.

The V gene is TRBV27, the J gene TRBJ1-4; D gene uncertain. The CDR3 covers 15 residues. The V gene lost 6 bases and the J gene lost 5 bases, with 16 bases spanning the gap. Germline V gene sequence: CDR1 MNHEY, CDR2 SMNVEV (reference sequence). CDR3 DNA: TGTGCCAGCAGGTCTAGCCCCTCCCCAAATGAAAAACTGTTTTTT. Translated, it gives CASRSSPSPNEKLFF.

The rearrangement uses TRBV6-5 and TRBJ2-4, with D possibly matching TRBD1 (8 bases). CDR1 MNHEY and CDR2 SVGAGI come from the germline V gene. Trimming cost V 5 bases and J 9 bases, with 14 bases left between them. This CDR3 contains 13 residues. The CDR3 region is CASSTYRGGIQYF. In nucleotides, the CDR3 is TGTGCCAGCAGTACGTACAGGGGGGGCATTCAGTACTTC.

The rearrangement links TRBV2 to TRBJ2-2, with TRBD1 matching over 7 bases. The V segment lost 2 bases and the J segment 3 bases; nucleotides outside the gene matches: 6. CDR1 SNHLY and CDR2 FYNNEI come from the germline V gene. The CDR3 extends over 16 amino acids. The CDR3 nucleotides read TGTGCCAGCAGTGAAAGACGAGGGGGCGACACCGGGGAGCTGTTTTTT. This codes for CASSERRGGDTGELFF.

The chain employs TRBV28 and TRBJ1-2, with D perhaps TRBD1 (5 bases). Germline V CDR1 and CDR2: MDHEN, SYDVKM. Trimming cost V 3 bases and J 1 base, with 15 bases left between them. This CDR3 has 16 amino acids. CDR3 region: CASSFRAGNFNYGYTF. CDR3 DNA sequence: TGTGCCAGCAGTTTTCGGGCAGGGAATTTTAACTATGGCTACACCTTC.

The chain joins TRBV6-5 to TRBJ2-3; the D gene is possibly TRBD2 (6 bases). Trimming pared 7 bases from V and 3 bases from J, leaving 11 bases between. Germline lookup yields CDR1 MNHEY and CDR2 SVGAGI. CDR3 length equals 13 residues. CDR3 residues: CASILAGTDTQYF. The CDR3 nucleotides read TGTGCCAGCATTCTCGCGGGAACAGATACGCAGTATTTT.

The chain couples TRBV5-1 to TRBJ1-2, with 10 bases lining up with TRBD1. Per germline, CDR1 SGHRS and CDR2 YFSETQ. V shed 7 bases, J shed 10 bases, and the junction held 4 bases outside the gene matches. The CDR3 contains 11 residues. CDR3 nucleotide sequence: TGCGCCAGCGCCGGGACAGGGGACTACACCTTC. Translation gives CASAGTGDYTF.

CDR3 DNA sequence: TGTGCCAGCTCGCACCAGGTATCTGGGGCCAACGTCCTGACTTTC. This encodes CASSHQVSGANVLTF. The chain uses TRBV18 and TRBJ2-6; D is undetermined. The CDR3 spans 15 residues. Germline loops: CDR1 KGHSH, CDR2 LQKENI. With 6 bases removed from V and 1 base from J, the gap between germline ends came to 10 bases.

V gene TRBV7-8 combines with J gene TRBJ2-5; 8 nucleotides line up with TRBD1. The germline V gene encodes CDR1 SGHVS and CDR2 FQNEAQ. The CDR3 spans 15 residues. After removal of 5 bases from V and 4 bases from J, the junction contained 9 bases not matched to a gene. The CDR3 sequence: CASSPGTGTPETQYF. The CDR3 region has the DNA TGTGCCAGCAGCCCCGGGACAGGAACCCCAGAGACCCAGTACTTC. The full variable domain, rest sourced from reference TRBV7-8 and TRBJ2-5, is GAGVSQSPRYKVAKRGQDVALRCDPISGHVSLFWYQQALGQGPEFLTYFQNEAQLDKSGLPSDRFFAERPEGSVSTLKIQRTQQEDSAVYLCASSPGTGTPETQYFGPGTRLLVL.

The V and J genes are TRBV6-5 and TRBJ2-1, with 8 bases matching TRBD2. The CDR3 length is 15 residues. Germline V gene lookup returns CDR1 MNHEY and CDR2 SVGAGI. With V trimmed by 2 bases and J by 5 bases, 5 bases remained unmatched. DNA for the CDR3: TGTGCCAGCAGTTACCAGACTAGCGTCAACAATGAGCAGTTCTTC. It specifies CASSYQTSVNNEQFF.

At least ten counts were recorded for this clone. The V and J genes are TRBV29-1 and TRBJ2-7, with TRBD1 matching over 7 bases. Germline-derived CDR1 and CDR2 are SQVTM and ANQGSEA. The V gene end was trimmed by 6 bases and the J gene end by 9 bases; junction bases not matched to a gene: 14. The CDR3 totals 13 residues. CDR3 nucleotides: TGCAGCGTAGGGACAGAGACGAGGAACGGGCAGTACTTC. It is translated as CSVGTETRNGQYF.

The chain employs TRBV5-4 and TRBJ1-1, with 12 nucleotides matching TRBD1. This CDR3 spans 16 amino acids. Germline CDR1 reads SGHNT; CDR2 reads YYREEE (reference sequence). Trimming at V came to 6 bases and at J to 0 bases, leaving 6 bases not matched to a gene. The CDR3 sequence is CASNPGQGAMNTEAFF. The DNA for the CDR3 is TGTGCCAGCAACCCGGGACAGGGGGCGATGAACACTGAAGCTTTCTTT.

This chain links TRBV5-1 with TRBJ2-2; 11 bases are a match to TRBD2. This CDR3 region has 15 residues. V lost 4 bases, J lost 4 bases, and 3 bases stayed unmatched. Germline CDR1 is SGHRS and CDR2 is YFSETQ. The CDR3 protein is CASSVTSGTTGELFF. DNA for the CDR3: TGCGCCAGCAGCGTGACTAGCGGGACCACCGGGGAGCTGTTTTTT. Supplemented by reference TRBV5-1 and TRBJ2-2, the full variable domain reads KAGVTQTPRYLIKTRGQQVTLSCSPISGHRSVSWYQQTPGQGLQFLFEYFSETQRNKGNFPGRFSGRQFSNSRSEMNVSTLELGDSALYLCASSVTSGTTGELFFGEGSRLTVL.

The chain couples TRBV7-9 to TRBJ2-5, with 7 bases aligning to TRBD2. The V gene's germline CDR1 is SEHNR and CDR2 FQNEAQ (reference sequence). Unmatched junction bases numbered 5, after V lost 1 base and J lost 3 bases. CDR3 length: 15 residues. Here the CDR3 reads CASSLGAGPEETQYF. The CDR3 coding sequence is TGTGCCAGCAGCTTAGGAGCGGGGCCCGAAGAGACCCAGTACTTC.

V and J are TRBV30 and TRBJ2-7; the D gene is possibly TRBD2 (7 bases). CDR1 is GTSNPN and CDR2 is SVGIG in the germline V gene (reference sequence). Trimming stripped 8 bases from V and 2 bases from J, with 19 bases between. This CDR3 region has 14 residues. CDR3 sequence: CAGMGGQGTYEQYF. CDR3 coding DNA: TGTGCCGGTATGGGGGGGCAGGGGACCTACGAGCAGTACTTC.